The clone carrying this TCR beta chain occurred a few times. Its antigen is unidentified. The data stem from a study of T cells in localized non-small cell lung cancer. V lost 4 bases, J lost 9 bases, and 14 bases stayed unmatched. The germline CDR1 and CDR2 sequences are SQVTM and ANQGSEA. The CDR3 contains 16 residues. Produced via immunoSEQ multiplex PCR; TCRdb's table is partial and in-frame only. The table includes 2,400 or so clones, roughly 40% detected once. Findings of the study overall: One tumor region alone was sequenced, and heterogeneity therefore remains possible. Maximal T cell clonality occurred in uninvolved adjacent lung, with tumor ranking below it. Researchers found a median approximately 57 of the top 100 tumor clones in adjacent lung. The study linked higher blood T cell density to longer overall survival.

The sequence derives from a man aged 40 to 70 with stage II lung adenocarcinoma. Specimen: normal lung tissue next to the tumor, collected before any cancer treatment. V usage is TRBV29-1 and J usage is TRBJ2-1; 11 nucleotides line up with TRBD1. The CDR3 spells CSVGVWTGGASSEQFF. The DNA for the CDR3 is TGCAGCGTTGGGGTATGGACAGGGGGCGCATCAAGTGAGCAGTTCTTC.